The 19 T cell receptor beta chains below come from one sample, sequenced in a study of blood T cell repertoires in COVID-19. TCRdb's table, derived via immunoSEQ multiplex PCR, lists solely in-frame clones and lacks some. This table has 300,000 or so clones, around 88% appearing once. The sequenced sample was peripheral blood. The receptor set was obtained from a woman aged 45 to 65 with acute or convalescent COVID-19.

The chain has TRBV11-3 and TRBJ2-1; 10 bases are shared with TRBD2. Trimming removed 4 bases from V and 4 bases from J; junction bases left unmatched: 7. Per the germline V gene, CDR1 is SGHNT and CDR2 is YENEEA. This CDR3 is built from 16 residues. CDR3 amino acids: CASSSRTSGMYNEQFF. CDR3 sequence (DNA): TGTGCCAGCAGCTCGCGGACTAGCGGTATGTACAATGAGCAGTTCTTC.

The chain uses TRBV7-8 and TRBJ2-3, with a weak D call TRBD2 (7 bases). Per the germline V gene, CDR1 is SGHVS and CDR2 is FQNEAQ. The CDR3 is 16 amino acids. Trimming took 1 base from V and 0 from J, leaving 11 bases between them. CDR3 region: CASSLGRGGSTDTQYF. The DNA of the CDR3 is TGTGCCAGCAGCTTAGGAAGGGGGGGAAGCACAGATACGCAGTATTTT.

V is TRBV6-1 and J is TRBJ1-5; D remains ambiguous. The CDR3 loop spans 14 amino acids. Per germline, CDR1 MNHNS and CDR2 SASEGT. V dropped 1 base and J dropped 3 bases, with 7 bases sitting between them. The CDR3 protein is CASSEVDYNQPQHF. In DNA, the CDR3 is TGTGCCAGCAGTGAAGTGGACTACAATCAGCCCCAGCATTTT.

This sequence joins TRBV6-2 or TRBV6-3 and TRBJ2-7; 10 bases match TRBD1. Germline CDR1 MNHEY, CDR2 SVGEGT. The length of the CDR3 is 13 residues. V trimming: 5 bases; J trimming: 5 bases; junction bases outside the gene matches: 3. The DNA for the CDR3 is TGTGCCAGCAGTAGGACAGGGGGGAACGAGCAGTACTTC. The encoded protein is CASSRTGGNEQYF.

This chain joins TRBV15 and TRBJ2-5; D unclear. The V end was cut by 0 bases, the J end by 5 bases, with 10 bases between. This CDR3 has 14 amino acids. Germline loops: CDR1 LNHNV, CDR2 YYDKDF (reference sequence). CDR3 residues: CATSRDPSPETQYF. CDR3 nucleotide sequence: TGTGCCACCAGCAGAGATCCCTCCCCCGAGACCCAGTACTTC.

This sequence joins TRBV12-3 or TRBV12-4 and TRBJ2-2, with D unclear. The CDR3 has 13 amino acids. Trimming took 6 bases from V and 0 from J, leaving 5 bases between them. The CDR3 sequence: CASSLPNTGELFF. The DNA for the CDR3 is TGTGCCAGCAGCCTCCCGAACACCGGGGAGCTGTTTTTT.

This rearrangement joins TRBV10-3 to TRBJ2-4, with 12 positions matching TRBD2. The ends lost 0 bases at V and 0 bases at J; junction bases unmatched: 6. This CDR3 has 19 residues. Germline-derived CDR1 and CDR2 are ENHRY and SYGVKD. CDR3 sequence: CAISESASGGALAKNIQYF. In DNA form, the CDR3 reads TGTGCCATCAGTGAGTCGGCTAGCGGGGGGGCACTAGCCAAAAACATTCAGTACTTC.

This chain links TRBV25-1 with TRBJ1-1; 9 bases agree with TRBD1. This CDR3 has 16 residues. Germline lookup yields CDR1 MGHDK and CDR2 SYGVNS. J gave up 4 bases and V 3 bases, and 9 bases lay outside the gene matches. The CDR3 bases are TGTGCCAGCAGTGACCCTACAGGGGGCGGGAGCACTGAAGCTTTCTTT. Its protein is CASSDPTGGGSTEAFF. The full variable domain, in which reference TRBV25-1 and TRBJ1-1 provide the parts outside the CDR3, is EADIYQTPRYLVIGTGKKITLECSQTMGHDKMYWYQQDPGMELHLIHYSYGVNSTEKGDLSSESTVSRIRTEHFPLTLESARPSHTSQYLCASSDPTGGGSTEAFFGQGTRLTVV.

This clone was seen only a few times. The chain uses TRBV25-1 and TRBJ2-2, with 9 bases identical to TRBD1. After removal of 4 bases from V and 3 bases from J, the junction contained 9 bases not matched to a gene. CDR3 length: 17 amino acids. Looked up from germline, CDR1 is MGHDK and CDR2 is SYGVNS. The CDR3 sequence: CASSGPQGAWDTGELFF. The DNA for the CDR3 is TGTGCCAGCAGTGGACCACAGGGGGCGTGGGACACCGGGGAGCTGTTTTTT.

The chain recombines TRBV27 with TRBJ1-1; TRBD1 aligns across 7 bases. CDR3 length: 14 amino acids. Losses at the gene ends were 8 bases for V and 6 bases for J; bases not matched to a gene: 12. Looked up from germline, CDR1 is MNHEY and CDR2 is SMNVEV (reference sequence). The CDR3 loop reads CASRPGTARAEAFF. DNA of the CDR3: TGTGCCAGCCGTCCCGGGACAGCAAGGGCTGAAGCTTTCTTT.

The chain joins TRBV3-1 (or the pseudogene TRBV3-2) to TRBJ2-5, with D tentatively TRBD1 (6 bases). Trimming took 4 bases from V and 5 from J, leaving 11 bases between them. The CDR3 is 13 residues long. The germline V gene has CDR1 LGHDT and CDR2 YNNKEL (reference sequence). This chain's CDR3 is CASSLQGGETQYF. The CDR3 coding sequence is TGTGCCAGCAGCCTACAGGGCGGGGAGACCCAGTACTTC.

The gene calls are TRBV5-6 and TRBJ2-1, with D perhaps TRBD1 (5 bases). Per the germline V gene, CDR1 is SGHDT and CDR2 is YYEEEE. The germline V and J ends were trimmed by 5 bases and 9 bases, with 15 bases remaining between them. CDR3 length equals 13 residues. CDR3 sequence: CASRGQPLGEQFF. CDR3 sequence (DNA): TGTGCCAGCAGAGGACAACCTTTAGGTGAGCAGTTCTTC.

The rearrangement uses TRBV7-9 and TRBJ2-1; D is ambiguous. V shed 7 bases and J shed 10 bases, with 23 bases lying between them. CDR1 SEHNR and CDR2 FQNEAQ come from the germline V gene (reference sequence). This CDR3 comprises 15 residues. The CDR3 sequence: CASTELVTPLVEQFF. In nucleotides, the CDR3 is TGTGCCAGCACCGAGCTTGTGACTCCCCTCGTAGAGCAGTTCTTC.

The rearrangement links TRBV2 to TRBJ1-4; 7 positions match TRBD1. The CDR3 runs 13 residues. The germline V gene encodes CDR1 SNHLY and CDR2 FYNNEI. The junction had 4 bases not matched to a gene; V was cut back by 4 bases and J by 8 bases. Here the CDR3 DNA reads TGTGCCAGCAGTGGGGGGACAGCGGAAAAACTGTTTTTT. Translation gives CASSGGTAEKLFF. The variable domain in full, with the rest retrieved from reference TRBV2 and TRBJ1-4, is EPEVTQTPSHQVTQMGQEVILRCVPISNHLYFYWYRQILGQKVEFLVSFYNNEISEKSEIFDDQFSVERPDGSNFTLKIRSTKLEDSAMYFCASSGGTAEKLFFGSGTQLSVL.

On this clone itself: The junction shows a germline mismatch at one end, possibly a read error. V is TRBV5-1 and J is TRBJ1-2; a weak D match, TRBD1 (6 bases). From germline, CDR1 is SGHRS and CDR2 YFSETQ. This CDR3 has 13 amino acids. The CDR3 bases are TGCGCCAGCAGCCTACAGGGTAACAATGGCTACACCTTC. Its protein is CASSLQGNNGYTF.

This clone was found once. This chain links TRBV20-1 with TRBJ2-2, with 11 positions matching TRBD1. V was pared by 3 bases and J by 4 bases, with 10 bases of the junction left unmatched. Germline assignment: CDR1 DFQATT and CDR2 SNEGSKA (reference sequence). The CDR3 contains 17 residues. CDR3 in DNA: TGCAGTGCTAGTAGTTCAGGACAGGGGGCGACCACCGGGGAGCTGTTTTTT. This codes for CSASSSGQGATTGELFF.

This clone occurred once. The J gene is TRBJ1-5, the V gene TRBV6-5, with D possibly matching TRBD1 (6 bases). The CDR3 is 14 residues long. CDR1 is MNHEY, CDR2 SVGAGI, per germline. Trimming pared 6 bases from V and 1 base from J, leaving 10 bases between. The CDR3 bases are TGTGCCAGCAGAACCGGACAGAGCAATCAGCCCCAGCATTTT. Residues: CASRTGQSNQPQHF.

The CDR3 nucleotides are TGTGCCAGCAGCTTTATAGCGGGAGGTCACAATGAGCAGTTCTTC. Translating it yields CASSFIAGGHNEQFF. The V call is TRBV7-3, the J call TRBJ2-1, with 10 bases matching TRBD2. Germline trimming cut 3 bases from V and 5 bases from J; bases unmatched to any gene: 4. The CDR3 is 15 residues long. Looked up from germline, CDR1 is SGHTA and CDR2 is FQGTGA.

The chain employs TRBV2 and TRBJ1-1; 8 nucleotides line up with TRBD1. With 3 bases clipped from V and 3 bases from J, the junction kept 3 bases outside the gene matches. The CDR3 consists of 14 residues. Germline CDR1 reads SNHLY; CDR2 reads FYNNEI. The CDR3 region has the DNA TGTGCCAGCAGTGATAGGACAGGGTACACTGAAGCTTTCTTT. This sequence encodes CASSDRTGYTEAFF. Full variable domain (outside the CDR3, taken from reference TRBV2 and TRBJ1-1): EPEVTQTPSHQVTQMGQEVILRCVPISNHLYFYWYRQILGQKVEFLVSFYNNEISEKSEIFDDQFSVERPDGSNFTLKIRSTKLEDSAMYFCASSDRTGYTEAFFGQGTRLTVV.